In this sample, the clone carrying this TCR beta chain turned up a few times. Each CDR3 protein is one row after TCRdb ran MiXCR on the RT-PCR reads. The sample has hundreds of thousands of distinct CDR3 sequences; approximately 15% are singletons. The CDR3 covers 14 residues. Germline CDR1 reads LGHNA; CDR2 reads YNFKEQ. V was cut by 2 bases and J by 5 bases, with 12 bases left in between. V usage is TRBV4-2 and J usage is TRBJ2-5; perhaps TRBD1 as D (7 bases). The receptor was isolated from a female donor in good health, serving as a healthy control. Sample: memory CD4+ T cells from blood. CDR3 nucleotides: TGTGCCAGCAGCCAACCCCAGGGGGGTGAGACCCAGTACTTC. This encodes CASSQPQGGETQYF.